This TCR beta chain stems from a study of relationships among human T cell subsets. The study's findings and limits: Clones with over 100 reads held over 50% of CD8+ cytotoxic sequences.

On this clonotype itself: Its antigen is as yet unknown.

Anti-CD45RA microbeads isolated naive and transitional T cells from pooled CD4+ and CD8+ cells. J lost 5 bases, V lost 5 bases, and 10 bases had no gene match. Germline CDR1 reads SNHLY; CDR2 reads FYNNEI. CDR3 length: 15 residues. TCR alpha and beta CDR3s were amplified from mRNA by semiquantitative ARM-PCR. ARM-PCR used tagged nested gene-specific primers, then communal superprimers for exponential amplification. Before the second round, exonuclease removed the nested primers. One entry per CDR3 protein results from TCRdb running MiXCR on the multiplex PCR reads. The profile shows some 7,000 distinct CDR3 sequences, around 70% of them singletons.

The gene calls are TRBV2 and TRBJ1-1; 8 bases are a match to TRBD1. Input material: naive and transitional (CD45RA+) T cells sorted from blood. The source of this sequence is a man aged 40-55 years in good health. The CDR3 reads CASSPDRGLWTEAFF. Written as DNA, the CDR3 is TGTGCCAGCAGTCCTGACAGGGGTTTATGGACTGAAGCTTTCTTT.